The 31 T cell receptor beta chains reported below all come from one sample, sequenced in a study of blood T cell repertoires in COVID-19. TCRdb's table, derived via immunoSEQ multiplex PCR, lists solely in-frame clones and lacks some. In the table there are more than 110,000 clones, roughly four fifths of which are singletons. Material for sequencing was peripheral blood. The receptors derive from a woman older than 75 with acute or convalescent COVID-19.

The chain joins TRBV4-1 to TRBJ2-1, with 8 bases that match TRBD1. The ends lost 4 bases at V and 4 bases at J; junction bases unmatched: 9. Germline V lookup: CDR1 MGHRA, CDR2 YSYEKL. This CDR3 comprises 16 residues. Here the CDR3 reads CASSLRVRGQYNEQFF. CDR3 coding DNA: TGCGCCAGCAGCCTCCGAGTCAGGGGGCAGTACAATGAGCAGTTCTTC.

This chain uses TRBV13 with TRBJ2-7, with 9 positions matching TRBD2. The CDR3 covers 15 residues. Germline CDR1 is PRHDT and CDR2 is FYEKMQ (reference sequence). Trimming removed 2 bases from V and 6 bases from J; junction bases left unmatched: 8. The CDR3 protein is CASSLSQRGAGEQYF. For the CDR3, the DNA is TGTGCCAGCAGCTTAAGCCAGCGGGGGGCAGGCGAGCAGTACTTC. Full variable domain (missing parts from reference TRBV13 and TRBJ2-7): AAGVIQSPRHLIKEKRETATLKCYPIPRHDTVYWYQQGPGQDPQFLISFYEKMQSDKGSIPDRFSAQQFSDYHSELNMSSLELGDSALYFCASSLSQRGAGEQYFGPGTRLTVT.

This chain connects TRBV5-5 to TRBJ2-3; tentatively, D is TRBD1 (5 bases). V was pared by 0 bases and J by 3 bases, with 14 bases between. The germline V gene encodes CDR1 SGHKS and CDR2 YYEKEE (reference sequence). This CDR3 spans 16 amino acids. The CDR3 DNA reads TGTGCCAGCAGCTTGGCCTGGACGCAGGGTACAGATACGCAGTATTTT. Amino acids: CASSLAWTQGTDTQYF.

The chain joins TRBV15 to TRBJ1-2; 7 bases map to TRBD1. The CDR3 is made up of 15 amino acids. The germline V gene encodes CDR1 LNHNV and CDR2 YYDKDF (reference sequence). J gave up 5 bases and V 3 bases, and 9 bases lay outside the gene matches. The CDR3 nucleotides read TGTGCCACCAGCAGTGACACAGGGGTGGGGTATGGCTACACCTTC. It codes for CATSSDTGVGYGYTF.

The J gene is TRBJ2-5, the V gene TRBV5-1, with 11 bases fitting TRBD2. Germline V gives CDR1 SGHRS, CDR2 YFSETQ. This CDR3 region has 16 residues. V gave up 1 base and J gave up 0 bases; unmatched junction bases: 2. The CDR3 here is CASSLTSGGNQETQYF. In DNA, the CDR3 is TGCGCCAGCAGCTTGACTAGCGGGGGAAACCAAGAGACCCAGTACTTC. Looking up the rest from reference TRBV5-1 and TRBJ2-5 gives the full variable domain: KAGVTQTPRYLIKTRGQQVTLSCSPISGHRSVSWYQQTPGQGLQFLFEYFSETQRNKGNFPGRFSGRQFSNSRSEMNVSTLELGDSALYLCASSLTSGGNQETQYFGPGTRLLVL.

The rearrangement uses TRBV5-6 and TRBJ2-5, with TRBD2 identical over 9 bases. The CDR3 has 16 amino acids. The ends lost 4 bases at V and 4 bases at J; junction bases unmatched: 11. Germline V gene lookup returns CDR1 SGHDT and CDR2 YYEEEE. CDR3 in DNA: TGTGCCAGCAGCGAAGGCGGGGTAGCGGGGGCAGAGACCCAGTACTTC. As protein: CASSEGGVAGAETQYF.

The chain carries TRBV5-4 and TRBJ2-2; 7 bases match TRBD1. This CDR3 is built from 17 residues. V dropped 0 bases and J dropped 4; count of bases not matched to a gene: 9. Germline lookup yields CDR1 SGHNT and CDR2 YYREEE (reference sequence). As DNA, the CDR3 is TGTGCCAGCAGCTTGGATGAGGGGGCGCATGTCACCGGGGAGCTGTTTTTT. Its translation: CASSLDEGAHVTGELFF.

The rearrangement uses TRBV5-4 and TRBJ2-2; D remains unclear. The CDR3 runs to 17 residues. Between the trimmed V and J ends, which lost 3 bases and 6 bases, there was a span of 21 bases. Germline V gene lookup returns CDR1 SGHNT and CDR2 YYREEE (reference sequence). The CDR3 loop reads CASSSDPTRLTAGELFF. In DNA, the CDR3 is TGTGCCAGCAGCTCCGACCCGACTCGGCTCACTGCCGGGGAGCTGTTTTTT.

The chain couples TRBV27 to TRBJ2-2; tentatively, D is TRBD2 (5 bases). The CDR3 runs to 17 residues. V was pared by 6 bases and J by 0 bases, with 17 bases between. CDR1 is MNHEY, CDR2 SMNVEV, per germline (reference sequence). CDR3 coding DNA: TGTGCCAGCAGGGAGACGAGGACTTTTCCGAACACCGGGGAGCTGTTTTTT. It is translated as CASRETRTFPNTGELFF.

The chain combines TRBV3-1 (or the pseudogene TRBV3-2) with TRBJ1-3; 7 bases align to TRBD1. There are 16 residues in the CDR3. The J segment lost 4 bases and the V segment lost 4 bases, leaving 10 bases of the junction unmatched. Per the germline V gene, CDR1 is LGHDT and CDR2 is YNNKEL (reference sequence). The CDR3 loop reads CASSRFGQVGGNTIYF. The CDR3 coding sequence is TGTGCCAGCAGCCGATTTGGACAGGTCGGAGGAAACACCATATATTTT.

The CDR3 loop is CASSPPADRDGYTF. Here the CDR3 DNA reads TGTGCCAGCTCACCACCGGCGGACAGGGATGGCTACACCTTC. The chain uses TRBV18 and TRBJ1-2; 8 bases are a match to TRBD1. The CDR3 extends over 14 amino acids. The germline V gene has CDR1 KGHSH and CDR2 LQKENI. Trimming removed 0 bases from V and 6 bases from J; junction bases left unmatched: 3.

The CDR3 coding sequence is TGCGCCAGCAGCCAATACCGGGCGGGGACAGGGGGCGCCGGGGAAAAACTGTTTTTT. It is translated as CASSQYRAGTGGAGEKLFF. This sequence joins TRBV4-1 and TRBJ1-4; TRBD1 aligns across 12 bases. Germline CDR1 reads MGHRA; CDR2 reads YSYEKL. The CDR3 has 19 residues. V lost 2 bases and J lost 8; bases outside the gene matches: 15.

The chain links TRBV4-2 to TRBJ2-1, with 9 bases lining up with TRBD2. Germline lookup yields CDR1 LGHNA and CDR2 YNFKEQ. CDR3 size: 15 residues. J lost 0 bases, V lost 4 bases, and 1 base had no gene match. This CDR3 is CASSLSGSSYNEQFF. CDR3 in DNA: TGTGCCAGCAGCCTTAGCGGGAGCTCCTACAATGAGCAGTTCTTC.

In its sample, this clone was seen a few times. V and J are TRBV28 and TRBJ1-2; no definite D call. The germline V gene has CDR1 MDHEN and CDR2 SYDVKM. V was pared by 8 bases and J by 3 bases, with 7 bases between. The CDR3 is 11 residues long. CDR3 in amino acids: CASGPDYGYTF. For the CDR3, the DNA is TGTGCCAGCGGTCCGGACTATGGCTACACCTTC.

This chain uses TRBV15 with TRBJ2-1; the D gene is possibly TRBD2 (6 bases). Germline values: CDR1 LNHNV, CDR2 YYDKDF (reference sequence). The CDR3 extends over 17 amino acids. With 5 bases removed from V and 0 bases from J, the gap between germline ends came to 17 bases. The CDR3 spells CATSAHVAVISYNEQFF. The CDR3 DNA reads TGTGCCACCAGCGCCCACGTAGCGGTCATCTCCTACAATGAGCAGTTCTTC.

The chain carries TRBV5-1 and TRBJ1-1, with TRBD1 matching 8 bases. With 1 base clipped from V and 5 bases from J, the junction kept 4 bases outside the gene matches. The CDR3 is made up of 14 amino acids. Per the germline V gene, CDR1 is SGHRS and CDR2 is YFSETQ. Here the CDR3 DNA reads TGCGCCAGCAGCTTGTTGGGACAGGTAACTGAAGCTTTCTTT. This sequence encodes CASSLLGQVTEAFF.

The gene calls are TRBV11-2 and TRBJ2-7; unclear D gene. Trimming stripped 1 base from V and 2 bases from J, with 6 bases between. CDR1 SGHAT and CDR2 FQNNGV come from the germline V gene. This CDR3 spans 13 amino acids. CDR3 DNA: TGTGCCAGCAGCTTAGGAGTCGCCTACGAGCAGTACTTC. Protein product: CASSLGVAYEQYF.

This sequence joins TRBV5-4 and TRBJ2-1, with a weak D call TRBD2 (6 bases). Germline assignment: CDR1 SGHNT and CDR2 YYREEE (reference sequence). The germline V and J ends were trimmed by 5 bases and 7 bases, with 19 bases remaining between them. The CDR3 consists of 15 residues. CDR3 amino acids: CASRAGRRGGNEQFF. As DNA, the CDR3 is TGTGCCAGCAGGGCGGGGAGGCGCGGAGGGAATGAGCAGTTCTTC.

The rearrangement links TRBV27 to TRBJ2-1, with D possibly TRBD2 on 5 matching bases. Germline V gene data show CDR1 as MNHEY and CDR2 as SMNVEV (reference sequence). CDR3 length equals 15 residues. Deletions cut 6 bases from V and 2 bases from J, with 14 bases between. The CDR3 here is CASSPRGSTYNEQFF. CDR3 DNA sequence: TGTGCCAGCAGCCCCCGAGGGAGTACCTACAATGAGCAGTTCTTC.

The chain links TRBV27 to TRBJ2-2; TRBD2 agrees at 10 bases. The CDR3 runs to 16 residues. Looked up from germline, CDR1 is MNHEY and CDR2 is SMNVEV (reference sequence). V lost 6 bases to trimming and J lost 6 bases; unmatched junction nucleotides: 10. For the CDR3, the DNA is TGTGCCAGCAGAGGGCTAGCGGGAGTCGGGGCCGGGGAGCTGTTTTTT. Amino acid sequence: CASRGLAGVGAGELFF.

This chain links TRBV28 with TRBJ2-1; 10 bases agree with TRBD2. Trimming at V came to 8 bases and at J to 2 bases, leaving 3 bases not matched to a gene. CDR1 MDHEN and CDR2 SYDVKM come from the germline V gene. The CDR3 covers 14 residues. CDR3 in amino acids: CASLAGVPYNEQFF. For the CDR3, the DNA is TGTGCCAGCCTAGCGGGGGTCCCCTACAATGAGCAGTTCTTC.

The V call is TRBV9, the J call TRBJ2-7, with D maybe TRBD1 (6 bases). The CDR3 extends over 14 amino acids. The V end was cut by 1 base, the J end by 0 bases, with 8 bases between. Germline V gene data show CDR1 as SGDLS and CDR2 as YYNGEE. The CDR3 bases are TGTGCCAGCAGCGTACAGGGGCACTCCTACGAGCAGTACTTC. Protein product: CASSVQGHSYEQYF. The full variable domain, with the rest looked up from reference TRBV9 and TRBJ2-7, is DSGVTQTPKHLITATGQRVTLRCSPRSGDLSVYWYQQSLDQGLQFLIQYYNGEERAKGNILERFSAQQFPDLHSELNLSSLELGDSALYFCASSVQGHSYEQYFGPGTRLTVT.

The chain couples TRBV6-5 to TRBJ2-3; possibly TRBD2 for D (6 bases). Trimming removed 8 bases from V and 10 bases from J, with 16 bases in between. The CDR3 sequence is 12 residues long. Per the germline V gene, CDR1 is MNHEY and CDR2 is SVGAGI. In nucleotides, the CDR3 is TGTGCCAGCGCGACCTACCGGGACTCGCAGTATTTT. It codes for CASATYRDSQYF.

In its sample, this clone was seen once. V and J are TRBV5-4 and TRBJ2-5; possible D gene TRBD2, 6 bases. The germline V gene encodes CDR1 SGHNT and CDR2 YYREEE (reference sequence). The CDR3 runs 14 residues. The ends were cut back, 4 bases at V and 2 bases at J, with 12 bases in the middle. In nucleotides, the CDR3 is TGTGCCAGCAGCCACCCCGGGGGTCAAGAGACCCAGTACTTC. This sequence encodes CASSHPGGQETQYF.

The chain couples TRBV7-9 to TRBJ2-1; 9 bases fit TRBD2. The V and J ends lost 1 base and 5 bases, in that order; junction bases with no gene match: 6. CDR3 length equals 16 residues. Germline V CDR1 and CDR2: SEHNR, FQNEAQ (reference sequence). The CDR3 sequence: CASSLGAGGPHNEQFF. The CDR3 DNA follows: TGTGCCAGCAGCTTAGGGGCGGGAGGGCCCCACAATGAGCAGTTCTTC.

V usage is TRBV10-3 and J usage is TRBJ2-4, with 11 bases fitting TRBD2. The germline gives CDR1 ENHRY, CDR2 SYGVKD. The CDR3 totals 14 residues. V lost 0 bases to trimming and J lost 8 bases; unmatched junction nucleotides: 0. The CDR3 DNA follows: TGTGCCATCAGTGAGTCGACTAGCGGGGACATTCAGTACTTC. It specifies CAISESTSGDIQYF.

The chain combines TRBV14 with TRBJ1-2; a possible D gene is TRBD1 (6 bases). The CDR3 covers 13 residues. Between the trimmed V and J ends, which lost 1 base and 9 bases, there was a span of 12 bases. Germline CDR1 reads SGHDN; CDR2 reads FVKESK. The CDR3 DNA reads TGTGCCAGCAGCCAAGGATCACAGGGAAGCTACACCTTC. Amino acids: CASSQGSQGSYTF.

The chain joins TRBV28 to TRBJ2-3; no definite D call. The V end was cut by 1 base, the J end by 2 bases, with 10 bases between. This CDR3 spans 15 amino acids. The germline V gene has CDR1 MDHEN and CDR2 SYDVKM. CDR3 sequence (DNA): TGTGCCAGCAGTTTATTTGCCATCTACACAGATACGCAGTATTTT. It is translated as CASSLFAIYTDTQYF.

The rearrangement joins TRBV19 to TRBJ1-2; TRBD1 is a possible D gene (6 bases). The germline V and J ends were trimmed by 8 bases and 8 bases, with 18 bases remaining between them. The CDR3 runs 13 residues. CDR1 is LNHDA and CDR2 is SQIVND in the germline V gene (reference sequence). The CDR3 protein is CASQPGGLGGYTF. The CDR3 DNA reads TGTGCCAGTCAGCCGGGGGGCTTGGGCGGCTACACCTTC. The full variable domain, its missing parts supplied by reference TRBV19 and TRBJ1-2, is DGGITQSPKYLFRKEGQNVTLSCEQNLNHDAMYWYRQDPGQGLRLIYYSQIVNDFQKGDIAEGYSVSREKKESFPLTVTSAQKNPTAFYLCASQPGGLGGYTFGSGTRLTVV.

V gene TRBV4-1 combines with J gene TRBJ2-2; a possible D gene is TRBD2 (6 bases). This CDR3 has 17 residues. CDR1 is MGHRA, CDR2 YSYEKL, per germline. The V gene lost 4 bases and the J gene lost 7 bases, with 22 bases spanning the gap. CDR3 protein: CASSPYPAGPRGGELFF. CDR3 DNA: TGCGCCAGCAGCCCTTACCCTGCGGGACCCCGCGGCGGGGAGCTGTTTTTT.

The chain has TRBV7-6 and TRBJ2-3; possible D gene TRBD1, 6 bases. V was trimmed by 1 base and J by 6 bases, leaving 11 bases between them. The CDR3 consists of 14 residues. Germline CDR1 reads SGHVS; CDR2 reads FNYEAQ. As DNA, the CDR3 is TGTGCCAGCAGCTTAGGACGAACAGGGGATACGCAGTATTTT. Translating it yields CASSLGRTGDTQYF. Looking up the rest from reference TRBV7-6 and TRBJ2-3 gives the full variable domain: GAGVSQSPRYKVTKRGQDVALRCDPISGHVSLYWYRQALGQGPEFLTYFNYEAQQDKSGLPNDRFSAERPEGSISTLTIQRTEQRDSAMYRCASSLGRTGDTQYFGPGTRLTVL.